Included here is one TCR beta chain sequence, with context. The CDR3 is 15 residues long. V was clipped by 4 bases and J by 3 bases; unmatched bases: 5. Germline values: CDR1 KGHSH, CDR2 LQKENI. This sample was taken from a study of T cell responses to AZD1222 COVID-19 vaccine. For the study at large: Second-dose intervals near 4 or 12 weeks were combined.

Measured with immunoSEQ multiplex PCR; TCRdb has only the in-frame clones, and not every one. The sample lists 90,000 to 120,000 clones; around nine tenths were seen once. The J gene is TRBJ2-2, the V gene TRBV18, with TRBD1 identical over 7 bases. The clonotype comes from an adult in good health. The sample here was peripheral blood, taken on day 0 of AZD1222 vaccination. Here the CDR3 DNA reads TGTGCCAGCTCACAAGGGGGCCTGGACACCGGGGAGCTGTTTTTT. Encoded protein: CASSQGGLDTGELFF.